This TCR beta chain was identified during a study of OX40 agonist ivuxolimab in advanced cancers. Study-level results: Compared with others, partial responders at 0.1-3.0 mg/kg displayed clonal expansion among the lowest.

V lost 0 bases, J lost 4 bases, and 8 bases stayed unmatched. Germline V gene sequence: CDR1 LNHNV, CDR2 YYDKDF (reference sequence). There are 17 residues in the CDR3. TCRdb's table, derived via immunoSEQ multiplex PCR, lists solely in-frame clones and lacks some. This table holds 80,000 to 95,000 clones, under 95% found once. Details on this clone: Its antigen is not identified.

The input for sequencing was CD4+ or CD8+ T cells sorted from blood, taken in a trial of the OX40 agonist ivuxolimab. This sequence was found in an adult with an advanced solid tumor such as melanoma, head and neck, liver or kidney cancer. This chain links TRBV15 with TRBJ2-3; 9 bases are a match to TRBD2. This chain's CDR3 is CATSRDSVGGGADTQYF. DNA of the CDR3: TGTGCCACCAGCAGAGATTCGGTCGGCGGGGGGGCAGATACGCAGTATTTT.